Shown below are 29 T cell receptor beta chains from a single sample sequenced in a study of identifying expanded T cells in peripheral blood. Assay: immunoSEQ multiplex PCR; the TCRdb copy retains only in-frame clones and omits some. This repertoire shows more than 75,000 clones, about 86% found once; its top ten account for 5.6%. The sample taken for sequencing was blood. The receptors shown here come from a person between 18 and 69 years old in good health.

This clone occurred a few times. This chain connects TRBV11-3 to TRBJ1-1, with a possible D match to TRBD1 (5 bases). CDR1 and CDR2 (germline): SGHNT, YENEEA. V was cut by 5 bases and J by 0 bases, with 10 bases left in between. CDR3 length: 14 amino acids. CDR3 coding DNA: TGTGCCAGCAGCCAAACAGGTATGAACACTGAAGCTTTCTTT. This translates into CASSQTGMNTEAFF.

V usage is TRBV2 and J usage is TRBJ1-4; no firm D call. CDR1 is SNHLY and CDR2 is FYNNEI in the germline V gene. This CDR3 contains 18 residues. Trimming shortened V by 0 bases and J by 7 bases, and 21 bases separated the two germline ends. The CDR3 DNA sequence: TGTGCCAGCAGTGAAGCGGCTCGATTACGGTGGAGTATTGAAAAACTGTTTTTT. As protein: CASSEAARLRWSIEKLFF. Together with reference TRBV2 and TRBJ1-4, the CDR3 gives the full variable domain: EPEVTQTPSHQVTQMGQEVILRCVPISNHLYFYWYRQILGQKVEFLVSFYNNEISEKSEIFDDQFSVERPDGSNFTLKIRSTKLEDSAMYFCASSEAARLRWSIEKLFFGSGTQLSVL.

The CDR3 sequence: CASSLTEGPVYTQYF. The CDR3 nucleotides read TGCGCCAGCAGCTTGACCGAAGGGCCCGTGTATACGCAGTATTTT. The rearrangement joins TRBV5-1 to TRBJ2-3; D unresolved. V was shortened by 1 base and J by 7 bases, with 16 bases between the two germline ends. This CDR3 has 15 residues. Germline values: CDR1 SGHRS, CDR2 YFSETQ.

This sequence joins TRBV7-6 and TRBJ2-3; D may be TRBD2 (6 bases). The germline gives CDR1 SGHVS, CDR2 FNYEAQ. Trimming stripped 3 bases from V and 1 base from J, with 8 bases between. CDR3 length: 14 amino acids. The CDR3: CASSLGTGTDTQYF. The CDR3 DNA sequence: TGTGCCAGCAGCTTGGGGACTGGCACAGATACGCAGTATTTT.

The rearrangement joins TRBV25-1 to TRBJ1-1; D is undetermined. Per the germline V gene, CDR1 is MGHDK and CDR2 is SYGVNS. The CDR3 is 13 amino acids. Trimming pared 3 bases from V and 1 base from J, leaving 6 bases between. CDR3 loop: CASSEPGNTEAFF. CDR3 DNA: TGTGCCAGCAGTGAGCCTGGGAACACTGAAGCTTTCTTT.

The chain links TRBV5-4 to TRBJ2-5; D is perhaps TRBD1 or TRBD2 (5 bases each). Deletions cut 0 bases from V and 2 bases from J, with 11 bases between. The CDR3 contains 15 residues. Per germline, CDR1 SGHNT and CDR2 YYREEE (reference sequence). This chain's CDR3 is CASSLATGPQETQYF. CDR3 DNA sequence: TGTGCCAGCAGCTTGGCGACGGGACCACAAGAGACCCAGTACTTC. The full variable domain, completed using reference TRBV5-4 and TRBJ2-5, is ETGVTQSPTHLIKTRGQQVTLRCSSQSGHNTVSWYQQALGQGPQFIFQYYREEENGRGNFPPRFSGLQFPNYSSELNVNALELDDSALYLCASSLATGPQETQYFGPGTRLLVL.

This chain joins TRBV30 and TRBJ1-6; the match to TRBD1 covers 8 bases. The V gene end was trimmed by 5 bases and the J gene end by 7 bases; junction bases not matched to a gene: 4. There are 13 residues in the CDR3. Germline-derived CDR1 and CDR2 are GTSNPN and SVGIG (reference sequence). In DNA form, the CDR3 reads TGTGCCTGGGGCCACAGGGGGAATTCACCCCTCCACTTT. This encodes CAWGHRGNSPLHF.

J is TRBJ1-4 and V is TRBV29-1; TRBD1 agrees at 8 bases. Trimming cost V 7 bases and J 4 bases; bases outside gene matches: 5. Germline V gene sequence: CDR1 SQVTM, CDR2 ANQGSEA. The CDR3 loop spans 13 amino acids. Here the CDR3 DNA reads TGCAGCGCCCAGGGGGCTGGTAATGAAAAACTGTTTTTT. As protein: CSAQGAGNEKLFF.

The V gene is TRBV5-1, the J gene TRBJ2-7, with TRBD1 identical over 7 bases. Germline lookup yields CDR1 SGHRS and CDR2 YFSETQ. There are 14 residues in the CDR3. V lost 1 base, J lost 7 bases, and 8 bases stayed unmatched. The CDR3 DNA follows: TGCGCCAGCAGCTTGAGGGACAGTCCGTGGGAGCAGTACTTC. Protein product: CASSLRDSPWEQYF.

The chain employs TRBV20-1 and TRBJ1-1; TRBD1 is a possible D gene (6 bases). The V end was cut by 6 bases, the J end by 7 bases, with 12 bases between. This CDR3 has 11 residues. Germline assignment: CDR1 DFQATT and CDR2 SNEGSKA (reference sequence). The CDR3 DNA is TGCAGTGCCAAAGGACAGCGTGAAGCTTTCTTT. This encodes CSAKGQREAFF.

CDR3 protein: CASASGFNNSPLHF. CDR3 DNA: TGTGCCAGCGCCTCCGGGTTCAATAATTCACCCCTCCACTTT. The chain recombines TRBV6-1 with TRBJ1-6; D is uncertain. CDR1 is MNHNS and CDR2 is SASEGT in the germline V gene. The CDR3 sequence is 14 residues long. The V end was cut by 8 bases, the J end by 5 bases, with 13 bases between.

The gene calls are TRBV27 and TRBJ2-1; perhaps TRBD2 as D (6 bases). Trimming stripped 10 bases from V and 3 bases from J, with 10 bases between. Germline loops: CDR1 MNHEY, CDR2 SMNVEV (reference sequence). The CDR3 is 12 residues long. Here the CDR3 DNA reads TGTGCCACCGGCGGGGTCTACAATGAGCAGTTCTTC. This gives the protein CATGGVYNEQFF.

The rearrangement uses TRBV2 and TRBJ1-2; D gene uncertain. V dropped 2 bases and J dropped 4 bases, with 17 bases sitting between them. Germline V gene data show CDR1 as SNHLY and CDR2 as FYNNEI. The CDR3 sequence is 16 residues long. CDR3 region: CASSEHTAALPYGYTF. CDR3 DNA sequence: TGTGCCAGCAGTGAACACACAGCGGCCCTCCCCTATGGCTACACCTTC.

This clone counts as medium-sized (0.01 to 0.1%). The chain is built from TRBV27 and TRBJ2-1; D may correspond to TRBD1 or TRBD2 (5 bases each). From germline, CDR1 is MNHEY and CDR2 SMNVEV (reference sequence). V was pared by 0 bases and J by 8 bases, with 8 bases between. This CDR3 has 13 residues. CDR3 DNA sequence: TGTGCCAGCAGTTTATCCATGGGGGATGAGCAGTTCTTC. Translating it yields CASSLSMGDEQFF.

The chain joins TRBV5-1 to TRBJ2-3; the match to TRBD1 covers 7 bases. This CDR3 has 16 amino acids. The germline CDR1 and CDR2 sequences are SGHRS and YFSETQ. V shed 0 bases and J 3 bases; nucleotides not matched to a gene: 7. The CDR3 DNA is TGCGCCAGCAGCTTGGCAAGAGGGGGCGCAACAGATACGCAGTATTTT. Translated: CASSLARGGATDTQYF.

This chain links TRBV5-5 with TRBJ2-3; D tentatively fits TRBD1 or TRBD2 (6 bases each). The CDR3 covers 15 residues. Trimming removed 4 bases at V and 1 base at J, with 13 bases between. Germline V gene data show CDR1 as SGHKS and CDR2 as YYEKEE (reference sequence). CDR3 DNA: TGTGCCAGCAGCCCCCTCGGGGGCCGCACAGATACGCAGTATTTT. Translating gives CASSPLGGRTDTQYF.

V and J are TRBV10-3 and TRBJ2-1, with a possible D match to TRBD1 (6 bases). Germline CDR1 is ENHRY and CDR2 is SYGVKD. The V end lost 10 bases, the J end lost 0 bases, and 16 bases lay between the germline ends. The CDR3 totals 15 residues. For the CDR3, the DNA is TGTGCCAGCTCCCGACAGGCGAGCTCCTACAATGAGCAGTTCTTC. Encoded protein: CASSRQASSYNEQFF.

The chain recombines TRBV5-1 with TRBJ1-4, with 9 bases identical to TRBD1. V gave up 3 bases and J gave up 5 bases; unmatched junction bases: 8. Looked up from germline, CDR1 is SGHRS and CDR2 is YFSETQ. CDR3 size: 16 residues. CDR3: CASSSDSGQGNEKLFF. The CDR3 coding sequence is TGCGCCAGCAGCTCCGATTCGGGACAGGGAAATGAAAAACTGTTTTTT. The full variable domain, its missing parts supplied by reference TRBV5-1 and TRBJ1-4, is KAGVTQTPRYLIKTRGQQVTLSCSPISGHRSVSWYQQTPGQGLQFLFEYFSETQRNKGNFPGRFSGRQFSNSRSEMNVSTLELGDSALYLCASSSDSGQGNEKLFFGSGTQLSVL.

The gene calls are TRBV9 and TRBJ2-3; the D gene is possibly TRBD2 (5 bases). Germline V gene data show CDR1 as SGDLS and CDR2 as YYNGEE. Trimming shortened V by 4 bases and J by 5 bases, and 11 bases separated the two germline ends. The CDR3 consists of 13 residues. The CDR3 DNA is TGTGCCAGCAGCCTAGACGAGGGAGATACGCAGTATTTT. It specifies CASSLDEGDTQYF.

The V call is TRBV30, the J call TRBJ1-5; a possible D gene is TRBD1 (5 bases). CDR3 length equals 13 residues. Germline V gives CDR1 GTSNPN, CDR2 SVGIG (reference sequence). V shed 2 bases and J shed 7 bases, with 12 bases lying between them. The CDR3 DNA follows: TGTGCCTGGAGTTCCCGGGGGGTGCAGCCCCAGCATTTT. Residues: CAWSSRGVQPQHF.

J is TRBJ2-3 and V is TRBV6-5; D gene ambiguous. The germline V gene encodes CDR1 MNHEY and CDR2 SVGAGI. Deletions cut 2 bases from V and 2 bases from J, with 11 bases between. The CDR3 has 15 residues. CDR3 DNA sequence: TGTGCCAGCAGTTACAAAGGGATCCTCACAGATACGCAGTATTTT. It encodes CASSYKGILTDTQYF.

This sequence joins TRBV29-1 and TRBJ1-1, with D maybe TRBD1 (5 bases). V lost 6 bases to trimming and J lost 0 bases, with 14 bases between them. In germline, CDR1 is SQVTM, CDR2 ANQGSEA. The CDR3 covers 14 residues. Here the CDR3 reads CSVGGMGLNTEAFF. CDR3 nucleotide sequence: TGCAGCGTGGGGGGGATGGGATTGAACACTGAAGCTTTCTTT.

The chain uses TRBV5-1 and TRBJ1-6; the D is unclear. Germline V gene sequence: CDR1 SGHRS, CDR2 YFSETQ. Deletions cut 1 base from V and 0 bases from J, with 11 bases between. This CDR3 region has 17 residues. The CDR3 protein is CASSLSGSGSYNSPLHF. CDR3 bases: TGCGCCAGCAGCTTGAGTGGATCCGGCTCCTATAATTCACCCCTCCACTTT.

A single count supports this clone. This chain uses TRBV4-2 with TRBJ1-1; D gene ambiguous. Germline values: CDR1 LGHNA, CDR2 YNFKEQ. Trimming stripped 6 bases from V and 5 bases from J, with 13 bases between. CDR3 size: 13 residues. This chain's CDR3 is CASRLAGMTEAFF. CDR3 bases: TGTGCCAGCAGATTGGCGGGGATGACTGAAGCTTTCTTT.

The chain employs TRBV4-1 and TRBJ2-3; D call uncertain. Trimming left V 8 bases short and J 5 bases short, with 11 bases between. The CDR3 extends over 12 amino acids. Germline CDR1 is MGHRA and CDR2 is YSYEKL. The CDR3 coding sequence is TGCGCCAGCGGGGTGTGGAGAGATACGCAGTATTTT. Translated, it gives CASGVWRDTQYF.

The chain is built from TRBV5-4 and TRBJ2-3, with D tentatively TRBD1 or TRBD2 (6 bases each). Between the trimmed V and J ends, which lost 1 base and 1 base, there was a span of 13 bases. Per germline, CDR1 SGHNT and CDR2 YYREEE (reference sequence). CDR3 length: 16 residues. CDR3 in amino acids: CASSLLGGQGTDTQYF. The CDR3 DNA follows: TGTGCCAGCAGCTTGTTGGGGGGCCAAGGCACAGATACGCAGTATTTT.

This chain uses TRBV7-2 with TRBJ1-6; 11 nucleotides line up with TRBD1. Trimming took 5 bases from V and 8 from J; bases not matched to a gene: 8. This CDR3 comprises 16 residues. CDR1 is SGHTA and CDR2 is FQGNSA in the germline V gene. CDR3 loop: CASSPRTGGIDSPLHF. CDR3 DNA: TGTGCCAGCAGCCCTCGGACAGGGGGCATCGATTCACCCCTCCACTTT.

The chain couples TRBV2 to TRBJ1-1; TRBD1 might be the D (6 bases). Germline-derived CDR1 and CDR2 are SNHLY and FYNNEI. V lost 8 bases and J lost 11, with 30 bases in between. The CDR3 totals 16 residues. The chain's CDR3 is CASQTTGRDAEGVAFF. The CDR3 DNA reads as TGTGCCAGCCAGACCACAGGGCGAGACGCCGAGGGGGTGGCTTTCTTT.

The V call is TRBV6-1, the J call TRBJ1-2, with no clear D. The germline V gene encodes CDR1 MNHNS and CDR2 SASEGT. This CDR3 region has 15 residues. Trimming took 5 bases from V and 8 from J, leaving 21 bases between them. The CDR3 coding sequence is TGTGCCAGCAGTCGGACCGGGGTGGGGAAGGGAGGCTACACCTTC. It encodes CASSRTGVGKGGYTF.